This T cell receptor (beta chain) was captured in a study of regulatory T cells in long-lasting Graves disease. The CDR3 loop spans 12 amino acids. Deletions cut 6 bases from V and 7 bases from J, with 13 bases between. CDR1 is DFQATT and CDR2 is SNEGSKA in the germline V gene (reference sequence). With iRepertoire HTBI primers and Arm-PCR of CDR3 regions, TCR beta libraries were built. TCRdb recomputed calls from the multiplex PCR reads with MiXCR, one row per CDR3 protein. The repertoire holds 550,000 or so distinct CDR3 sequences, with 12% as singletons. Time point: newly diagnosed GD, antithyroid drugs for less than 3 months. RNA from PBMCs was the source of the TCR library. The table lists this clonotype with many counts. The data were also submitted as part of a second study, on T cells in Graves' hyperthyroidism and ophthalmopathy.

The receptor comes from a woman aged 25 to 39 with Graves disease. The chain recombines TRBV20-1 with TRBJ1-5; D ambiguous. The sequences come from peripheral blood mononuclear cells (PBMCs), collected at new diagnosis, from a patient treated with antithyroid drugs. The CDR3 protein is CSAKLPGQPQHF. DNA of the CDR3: TGCAGTGCCAAGCTACCTGGGCAGCCCCAGCATTTT.